This TCR beta chain emerged from a study of beta chain features in type 1 diabetes. Overall study context: Age, gender and cell yields were similar between patients and healthy donors. Broader study findings: At VDJ recombination sites, type 1 diabetes patients had fewer insertions and more deleted nucleotides. For cells with high TCR expression, cDNA sequencing could yield over-representation.

About 120 mL of blood, on average, came from one heparinised draw per donor. About this clone itself: Its cognate antigen is unknown.

Of the isolated RNA, all was reverse transcribed, and so the sequenced material was expressed TCRB transcripts. Assay used: immunoSEQ multiplex PCR; TCRdb lists only in-frame clones, some missing. The sample contains more than 300,000 clones, approximately 15% of which appear only once. The sequencing input was naive CD4+ T cells from blood. The TCR comes from a woman aged 18-35 years in good health.

The CDR3 sequence is CASRQGSEQFF. CDR3 bases: TGTGCCAGCAGACAGGGGTCTGAGCAGTTCTTC. This chain links TRBV7-9 with TRBJ2-1; 7 bases agree with TRBD1. V lost 6 bases and J lost 9; bases outside the gene matches: 2. The CDR3 consists of 11 residues. The V gene's germline CDR1 is SEHNR and CDR2 FQNEAQ (reference sequence).